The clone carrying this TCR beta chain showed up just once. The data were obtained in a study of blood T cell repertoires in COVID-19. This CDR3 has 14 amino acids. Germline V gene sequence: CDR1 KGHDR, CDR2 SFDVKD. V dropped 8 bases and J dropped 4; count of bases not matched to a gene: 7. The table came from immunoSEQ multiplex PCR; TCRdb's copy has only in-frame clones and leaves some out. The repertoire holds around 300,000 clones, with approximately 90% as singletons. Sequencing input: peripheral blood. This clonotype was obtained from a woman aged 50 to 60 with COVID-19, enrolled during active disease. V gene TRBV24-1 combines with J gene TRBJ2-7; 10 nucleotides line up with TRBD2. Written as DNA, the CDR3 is TGTGCCACCATCTTCGGACTAGCGGAATACGAGCAGTACTTC. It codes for CATIFGLAEYEQYF.